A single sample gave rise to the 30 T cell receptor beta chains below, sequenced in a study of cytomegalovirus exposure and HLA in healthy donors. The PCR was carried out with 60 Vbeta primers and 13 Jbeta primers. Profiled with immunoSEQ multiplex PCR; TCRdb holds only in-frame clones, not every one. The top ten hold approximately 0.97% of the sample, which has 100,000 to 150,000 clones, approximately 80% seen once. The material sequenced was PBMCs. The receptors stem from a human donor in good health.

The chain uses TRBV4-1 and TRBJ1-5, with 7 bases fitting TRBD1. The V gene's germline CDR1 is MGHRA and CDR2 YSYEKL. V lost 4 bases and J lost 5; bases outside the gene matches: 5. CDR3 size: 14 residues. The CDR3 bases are TGCGCCAGCAGCCCAGGGACAGAACATCAGCCCCAGCATTTT. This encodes CASSPGTEHQPQHF.

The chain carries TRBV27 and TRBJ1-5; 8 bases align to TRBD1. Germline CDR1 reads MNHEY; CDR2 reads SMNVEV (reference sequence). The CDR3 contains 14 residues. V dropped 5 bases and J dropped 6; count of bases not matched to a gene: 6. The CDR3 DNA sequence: TGTGCCAGCAGTGACGGACAGGGAAGTCAGCCCCAGCATTTT. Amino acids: CASSDGQGSQPQHF.

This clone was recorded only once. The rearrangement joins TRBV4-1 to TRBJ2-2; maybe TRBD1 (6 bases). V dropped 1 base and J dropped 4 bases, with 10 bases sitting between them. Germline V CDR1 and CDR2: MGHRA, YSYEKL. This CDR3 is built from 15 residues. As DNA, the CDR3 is TGCGCCAGCAGCCAAGTACTCAGGGGCACCGGGGAGCTGTTTTTT. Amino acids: CASSQVLRGTGELFF.

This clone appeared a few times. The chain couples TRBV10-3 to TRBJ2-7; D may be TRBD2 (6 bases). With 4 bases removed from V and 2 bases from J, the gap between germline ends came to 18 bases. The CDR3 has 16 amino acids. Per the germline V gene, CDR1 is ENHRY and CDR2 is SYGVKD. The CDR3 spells CAISALLDGGTYEQYF. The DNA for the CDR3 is TGTGCCATCAGTGCGCTACTCGACGGGGGAACCTACGAGCAGTACTTC.

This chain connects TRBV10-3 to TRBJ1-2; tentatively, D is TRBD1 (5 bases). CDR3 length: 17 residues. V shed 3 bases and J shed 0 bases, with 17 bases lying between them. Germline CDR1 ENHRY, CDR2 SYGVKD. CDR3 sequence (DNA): TGTGCCATCAGTGACCAGGGACTCCTCGTAGCTAACTATGGCTACACCTTC. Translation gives CAISDQGLLVANYGYTF.

CDR3 DNA sequence: TGCGCCAGCAGCCAGGACTCCCCGAACACCGGGGAGCTGTTTTTT. Translation: CASSQDSPNTGELFF. This chain links TRBV5-1 with TRBJ2-2, with D maybe TRBD2 (5 bases). The ends were cut back, 4 bases at V and 0 bases at J, with 10 bases in the middle. Looked up from germline, CDR1 is SGHRS and CDR2 is YFSETQ. CDR3 size: 15 residues.

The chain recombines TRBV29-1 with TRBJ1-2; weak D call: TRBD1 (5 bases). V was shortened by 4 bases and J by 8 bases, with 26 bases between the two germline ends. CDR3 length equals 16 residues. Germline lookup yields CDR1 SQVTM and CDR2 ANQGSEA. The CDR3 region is CSVATATGRGREGYTF. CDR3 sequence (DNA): TGCAGCGTTGCCACGGCTACGGGACGAGGACGGGAGGGCTACACCTTC. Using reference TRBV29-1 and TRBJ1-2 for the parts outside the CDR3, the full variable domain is SAVISQKPSRDICQRGTSLTIQCQVDSQVTMMFWYRQQPGQSLTLIATANQGSEATYESGFVIDKFPISRPNLTFSTLTVSNMSPEDSSIYLCSVATATGRGREGYTFGSGTRLTVV.

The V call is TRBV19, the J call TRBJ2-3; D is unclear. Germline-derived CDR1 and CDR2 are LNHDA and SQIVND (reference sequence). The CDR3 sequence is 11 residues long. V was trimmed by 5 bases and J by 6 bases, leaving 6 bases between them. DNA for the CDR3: TGTGCCAGTAGTCCCGGGGATACGCAGTATTTT. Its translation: CASSPGDTQYF.

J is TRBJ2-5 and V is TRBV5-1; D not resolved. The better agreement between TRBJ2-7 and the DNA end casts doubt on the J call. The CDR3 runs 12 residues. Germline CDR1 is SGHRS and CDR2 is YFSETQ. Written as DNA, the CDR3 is TGCGCCAGCAGCTTGACCACAGACGAGCAGTACTTC. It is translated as CASSLTTDEQYF.

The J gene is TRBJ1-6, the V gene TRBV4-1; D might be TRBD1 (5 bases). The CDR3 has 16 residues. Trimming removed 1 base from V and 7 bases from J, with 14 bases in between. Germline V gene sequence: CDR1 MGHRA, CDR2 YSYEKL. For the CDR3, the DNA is TGCGCCAGCAGCCAAGTAGGCCGACAGAGGAATTCACCCCTCCACTTT. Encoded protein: CASSQVGRQRNSPLHF.

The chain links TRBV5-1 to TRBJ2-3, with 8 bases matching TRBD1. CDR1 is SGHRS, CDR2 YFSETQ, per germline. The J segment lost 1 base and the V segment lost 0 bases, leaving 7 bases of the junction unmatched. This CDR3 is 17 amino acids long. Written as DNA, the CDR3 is TGCGCCAGCAGCTTGGAGACAGGGGACGACGGCACAGATACGCAGTATTTT. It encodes CASSLETGDDGTDTQYF.

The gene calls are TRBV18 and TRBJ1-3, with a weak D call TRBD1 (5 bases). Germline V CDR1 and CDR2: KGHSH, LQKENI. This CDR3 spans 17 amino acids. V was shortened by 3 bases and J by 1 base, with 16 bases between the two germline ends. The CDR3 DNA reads TGTGCCAGCTCACCGCCTCAAGTAGGGGTTTCTGGAAACACCATATATTTT. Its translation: CASSPPQVGVSGNTIYF.

The CDR3 sequence: CASSQIRGGNTIYF. The CDR3 bases are TGTGCCAGCAGTCAAATAAGAGGCGGAAACACCATATATTTT. The chain employs TRBV6-5 and TRBJ1-3; D is undetermined. The CDR3 is 14 amino acids. V was trimmed by 5 bases and J by 4 bases, leaving 12 bases between them. Per the germline V gene, CDR1 is MNHEY and CDR2 is SVGAGI.

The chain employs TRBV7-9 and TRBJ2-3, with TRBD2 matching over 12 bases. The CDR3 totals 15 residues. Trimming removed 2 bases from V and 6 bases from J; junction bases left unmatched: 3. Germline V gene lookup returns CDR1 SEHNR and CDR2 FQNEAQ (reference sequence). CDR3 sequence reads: CASSLLAGGRDTQYF. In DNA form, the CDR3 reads TGTGCCAGCAGCTTACTAGCGGGGGGGCGGGATACGCAGTATTTT.

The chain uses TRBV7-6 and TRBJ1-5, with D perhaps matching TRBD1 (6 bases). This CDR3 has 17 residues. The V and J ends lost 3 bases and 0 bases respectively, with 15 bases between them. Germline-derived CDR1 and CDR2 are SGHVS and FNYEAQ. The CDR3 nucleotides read TGTGCCAGCAGCTTTCGATCAGGGGATTATAGCAATCAGCCCCAGCATTTT. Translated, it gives CASSFRSGDYSNQPQHF.

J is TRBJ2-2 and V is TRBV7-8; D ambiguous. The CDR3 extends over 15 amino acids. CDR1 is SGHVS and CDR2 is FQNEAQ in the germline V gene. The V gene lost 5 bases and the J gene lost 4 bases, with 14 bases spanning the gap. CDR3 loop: CASSPPVLVTGELFF. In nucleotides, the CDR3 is TGTGCCAGCAGCCCTCCGGTCCTGGTCACCGGGGAGCTGTTTTTT.

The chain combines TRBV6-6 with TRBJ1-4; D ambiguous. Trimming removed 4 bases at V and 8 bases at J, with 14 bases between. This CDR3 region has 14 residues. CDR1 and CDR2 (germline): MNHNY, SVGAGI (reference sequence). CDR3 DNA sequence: TGTGCCAGCAGTTTCGGAGGGAGCCCGGAAAAACTGTTTTTT. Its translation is CASSFGGSPEKLFF.

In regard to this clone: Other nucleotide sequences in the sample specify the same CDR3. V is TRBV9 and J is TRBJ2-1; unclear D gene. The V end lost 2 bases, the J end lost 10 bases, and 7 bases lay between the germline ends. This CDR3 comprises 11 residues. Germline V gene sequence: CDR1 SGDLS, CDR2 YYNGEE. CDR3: CASSVGGEQFF. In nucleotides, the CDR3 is TGTGCCAGCAGCGTTGGTGGCGAGCAGTTCTTC.

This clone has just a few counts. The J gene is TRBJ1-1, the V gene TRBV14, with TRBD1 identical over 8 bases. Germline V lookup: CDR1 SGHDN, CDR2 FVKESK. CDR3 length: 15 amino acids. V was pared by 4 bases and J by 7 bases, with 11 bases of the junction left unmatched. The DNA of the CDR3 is TGTGCCAGCAGCCCACGGACAGGGAACGGTCTTGAAGCTTTCTTT. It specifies CASSPRTGNGLEAFF.

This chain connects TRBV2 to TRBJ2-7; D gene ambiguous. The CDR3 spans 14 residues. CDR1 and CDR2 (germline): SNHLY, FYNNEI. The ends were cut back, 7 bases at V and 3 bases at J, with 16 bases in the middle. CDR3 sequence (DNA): TGTGCCAGCATTGCAAGACAAACGCACTACGAGCAGTACTTC. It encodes CASIARQTHYEQYF.

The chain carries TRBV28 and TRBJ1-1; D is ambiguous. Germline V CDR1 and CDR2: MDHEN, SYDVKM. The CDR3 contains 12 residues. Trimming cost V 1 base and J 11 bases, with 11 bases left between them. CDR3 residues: CASSLFLEEAFF. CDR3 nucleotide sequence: TGTGCCAGCAGTTTATTTCTAGAGGAGGCTTTCTTT.

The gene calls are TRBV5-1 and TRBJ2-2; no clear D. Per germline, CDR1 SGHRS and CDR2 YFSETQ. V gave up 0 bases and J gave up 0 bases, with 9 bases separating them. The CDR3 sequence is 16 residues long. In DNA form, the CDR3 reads TGCGCCAGCAGCTTGGGGGCAGAGACGAACACCGGGGAGCTGTTTTTT. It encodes CASSLGAETNTGELFF.

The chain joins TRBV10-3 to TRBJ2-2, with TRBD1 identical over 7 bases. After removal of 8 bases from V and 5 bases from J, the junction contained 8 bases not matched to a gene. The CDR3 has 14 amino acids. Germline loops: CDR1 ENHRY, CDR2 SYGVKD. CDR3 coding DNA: TGTGCCATCGGCAGGACAGGCCAGACCGGGGAGCTGTTTTTT. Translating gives CAIGRTGQTGELFF.

This CDR3 reads CASSERQGQVLGKLFF. As DNA, the CDR3 is TGCGCCAGCAGCGAGAGACAGGGGCAGGTGCTGGGAAAACTGTTTTTT. This chain uses TRBV5-1 with TRBJ1-4, with 8 bases lining up with TRBD1. Germline values: CDR1 SGHRS, CDR2 YFSETQ. The CDR3 has 16 amino acids. V lost 4 bases and J lost 10; bases outside the gene matches: 15.

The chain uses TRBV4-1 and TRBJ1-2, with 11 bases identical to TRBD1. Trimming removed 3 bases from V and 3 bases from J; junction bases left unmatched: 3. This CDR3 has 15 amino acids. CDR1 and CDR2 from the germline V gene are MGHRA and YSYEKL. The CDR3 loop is CASSQDRGPYYGYTF. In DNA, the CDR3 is TGCGCCAGCAGCCAGGACAGGGGGCCCTACTATGGCTACACCTTC.

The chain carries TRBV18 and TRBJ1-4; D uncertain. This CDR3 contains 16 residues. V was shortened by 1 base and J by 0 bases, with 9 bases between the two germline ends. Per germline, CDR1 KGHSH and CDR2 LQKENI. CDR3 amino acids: CASSPLDLATNEKLFF. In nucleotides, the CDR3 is TGTGCCAGCTCACCACTGGACTTAGCAACTAATGAAAAACTGTTTTTT.

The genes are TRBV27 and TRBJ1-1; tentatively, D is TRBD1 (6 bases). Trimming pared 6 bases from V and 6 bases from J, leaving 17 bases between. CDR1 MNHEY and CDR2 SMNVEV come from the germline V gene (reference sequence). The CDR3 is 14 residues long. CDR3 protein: CASRPVDSLAEAFF. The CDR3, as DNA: TGTGCCAGCAGGCCCGTGGACAGTCTCGCTGAAGCTTTCTTT.

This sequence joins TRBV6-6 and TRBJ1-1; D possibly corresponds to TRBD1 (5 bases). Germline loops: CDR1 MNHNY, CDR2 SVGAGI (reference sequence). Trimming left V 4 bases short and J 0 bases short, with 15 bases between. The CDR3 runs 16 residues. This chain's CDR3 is CASSSPWGRMNTEAFF. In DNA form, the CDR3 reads TGTGCCAGCAGTTCACCCTGGGGGAGGATGAACACTGAAGCTTTCTTT.

The CDR3 spells CASSVGAGNQPQHF. The CDR3, as DNA: TGTGCCAGCAGCGTAGGGGCAGGTAATCAGCCCCAGCATTTT. V gene TRBV9 combines with J gene TRBJ1-5; no reliable D call. The CDR3 contains 14 residues. V gave up 0 bases and J gave up 4 bases, with 8 bases separating them. Germline CDR1 reads SGDLS; CDR2 reads YYNGEE. Filled out from reference TRBV9 and TRBJ1-5, the complete variable domain reads DSGVTQTPKHLITATGQRVTLRCSPRSGDLSVYWYQQSLDQGLQFLIQYYNGEERAKGNILERFSAQQFPDLHSELNLSSLELGDSALYFCASSVGAGNQPQHFGDGTRLSIL.

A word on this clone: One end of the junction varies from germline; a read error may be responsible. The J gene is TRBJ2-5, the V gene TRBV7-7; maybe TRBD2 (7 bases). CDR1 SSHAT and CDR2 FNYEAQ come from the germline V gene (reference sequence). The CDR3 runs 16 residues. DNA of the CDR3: TGTGCTAGCAGCTTAGCTAGAGGGGGGGCCGCCAAGACCCAGTACTTC. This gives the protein CASSLARGGAAKTQYF.